A selection of T cell receptor beta chains follows, all from one sample in a study of T-cell memory formation after mild COVID-19. TCRdb re-called the 5' RACE reads with MiXCR, one entry per CDR3 protein. Altogether about 350,000 distinct CDR3 sequences are present, roughly 15% being singletons, with the ten largest covering about 20%. The sequenced sample was PBMCs or a T cell subset sorted from them (not recorded which). These receptors were collected from a man younger than 35 who had mild COVID-19 (a few samples of this study predate the infection). Cell type and time point are not known. The CDR3 runs from the conserved cysteine through the conserved F or W. A D gene is named only where the DNA matches it firmly. The listing skips clone size in some rows; elsewhere it reads once, few, many or a size class.

j_call clone_size v_call d_call cdr3_nt cdr3_aa
TRBJ1-6 few TRBV3-1 NA TGTGCCAGCACCGTTTCGGGGTCACCCCTCCACTTT CASTVSGSPLHF
TRBJ2-7 few TRBV5-1 NA TGCGCCAGCAGCCCCCACGGGGACTTCTCCTACGAGCAGTACTTC CASSPHGDFSYEQYF
TRBJ2-1 NA TRBV5-1 NA TGCGCCAGCAGCAGACAGATCCTTTTTTCCAATGAGCAGTTCTTC CASSRQILFSNEQFF
TRBJ1-2 few TRBV29-1 NA TGCAGCGCGGGGGTGAACTTGGCGGTAACGGATGGCTACACCTTC CSAGVNLAVTDGYTF
TRBJ2-3 NA TRBV4-2 TRBD2 TGTGCCAGCAGCCAAGATCAGTTAGCGGGAACAGATACGCAGTATTTT CASSQDQLAGTDTQYF
TRBJ2-5 few TRBV12-3/TRBV12-4 NA TGTGCCAGCAGGCAAACGCCCAGAGAGACCCAGTACTTC CASRQTPRETQYF
TRBJ2-1 NA TRBV7-8 NA TGTGCCAGCAGCTTAAACTCTCTCGATGAGCAGTTCTTC CASSLNSLDEQFF
TRBJ1-2 few TRBV20-1 NA TGCAGTGCTAGTGGACGGGTCTATGGCTACACCTTC CSASGRVYGYTF
TRBJ1-6 NA TRBV4-3 NA TGCGCCAGCAGCCAATGGGGGACAAATAACTCACCCCTCCACTTT CASSQWGTNNSPLHF
TRBJ2-7 few TRBV4-1 TRBD2 TGCGCCAGCAGCCAAGACTTCCTAGCGGGGGCATGGGAGCAGTACTTC CASSQDFLAGAWEQYF
TRBJ2-3 NA TRBV20-1 NA TGCAGTGCTAGGGAGGCTAGCACAGATACGCAGTATTTT CSAREASTDTQYF
TRBJ1-1 many TRBV15 NA TGTGCCACCAGCTCAGGGCCCCTGTCGGATGCTTTCTTT CATSSGPLSDAFF
TRBJ2-1 NA TRBV12-3/TRBV12-4 TRBD1 TGTGCCAGCAGAGAACAGGGGAGCTCCTACAATGAGCAGTTCTTC CASREQGSSYNEQFF
TRBJ2-7 NA TRBV6-5 TRBD1 TGTGCCACCTCGGGACAGCACTACGAGCAGTACTTC CATSGQHYEQYF
TRBJ1-1 NA TRBV6-5 TRBD1 TGTGCCAGCATAGGCAGGGGGGCCACTGAAGCTTTCTTT CASIGRGATEAFF
TRBJ2-1 few TRBV4-1 NA TGCGCCAGCAGCCAATCTGTCGCTGGGGCAGCGAGGAATGAGCAGTTCTTC CASSQSVAGAARNEQFF
TRBJ1-4 once TRBV18 NA TGTGCCAGCTCACCGGATCTAAGTGAAAAACTGTTTTTT CASSPDLSEKLFF
TRBJ2-5 NA TRBV7-2 TRBD1 TGTGCCAGCAGCTCGGCTGAGGGGGCAGAGACCCAGTACTTC CASSSAEGAETQYF
TRBJ1-1 NA TRBV7-3 NA TGTGCCAGCAGCTTATCTCAGTCGTTGGCTGAAGCTTTCTTT CASSLSQSLAEAFF
TRBJ2-1 few TRBV12-5 NA TGTGCTAGTGGGCCACAGACAGGCTTCTACAATGAGCAGTTCTTC CASGPQTGFYNEQFF
TRBJ2-5 NA TRBV7-8 TRBD1 TGTGCCAGCAGCTCCCGAACCCGCCACCCGTTTCAGGGGGCTCGGGAGACCCAGTACTTC CASSSRTRHPFQGARETQYF
TRBJ2-1 many TRBV7-9 TRBD2 TGTGCCAGCAGCTTTTCTAGCGGGGGCCAAAGCTACAATGAGCAGTTCTTC CASSFSSGGQSYNEQFF
TRBJ2-1 NA TRBV10-3 TRBD2 TGTGCCATCAGTGACGGAGCGGGGGGTCCATACAATGAGCAGTTCTTC CAISDGAGGPYNEQFF
TRBJ2-4 NA TRBV4-3 NA TGCGCCAGCAGCCAAGGCAGACTAGCCAAAAACATTCAGTACTTC CASSQGRLAKNIQYF